Listed below are T cell receptor beta chains from one sample, sequenced in a study of cytomegalovirus exposure and HLA in healthy donors. Produced via immunoSEQ multiplex PCR; TCRdb's table is partial and in-frame only. Among fewer than 80,000 clones listed, under 70% were seen once. The sequencing input was PBMCs. The receptors were sampled from a woman aged 50 to 60 in good health and CMV-seropositive. CDR3s include the opening cysteine and the closing phenylalanine or tryptophan. Fields, in order: J gene, clone size, V gene, D gene, CDR3 DNA, CDR3 protein. D genes are given only for firm matches. The listing skips clone size in some rows; elsewhere it reads once, few, many or a size class.

j_call: TRBJ1-4
clone_size: .
v_call: TRBV5-1
d_call: TRBD1
cdr3_nt: TGCGCCAGCAGCGAGGGACAGTTTACTGAAAAACTGTTTTTT
cdr3_aa: CASSEGQFTEKLFF

j_call: TRBJ2-7
clone_size: few
v_call: TRBV4-2
d_call: .
cdr3_nt: TGTGCCAGCAGCCAAGGTCTAGACCACGAGCAGTACTTC
cdr3_aa: CASSQGLDHEQYF

j_call: TRBJ1-1
clone_size: .
v_call: TRBV5-6
d_call: .
cdr3_nt: TGTGCCAGCAGCTTGGAATCTATAACTGAAGCTTTCTTT
cdr3_aa: CASSLESITEAFF

j_call: TRBJ1-2
clone_size: .
v_call: TRBV19
d_call: .
cdr3_nt: TGTGCCAGTAGTTCGAGAGGGAGTGATGGCTACACCTTC
cdr3_aa: CASSSRGSDGYTF

j_call: TRBJ1-4
clone_size: .
v_call: TRBV2
d_call: .
cdr3_nt: TGTGCCAGCAACGAAGAGGACAGTAGGGAAAAACTGTTTTTT
cdr3_aa: CASNEEDSREKLFF

j_call: TRBJ1-1
clone_size: few
v_call: TRBV7-3
d_call: .
cdr3_nt: TGTGCCAGCAGCTCGTACACTGAAGCTTTCTTT
cdr3_aa: CASSSYTEAFF

j_call: TRBJ2-5
clone_size: .
v_call: TRBV5-1
d_call: TRBD1
cdr3_nt: TGCGCCAGCAGCTTGGCCGGGACAGGGGAAGGCCAAGAGACCCAGTACTTC
cdr3_aa: CASSLAGTGEGQETQYF

j_call: TRBJ1-1
clone_size: .
v_call: TRBV11-2
d_call: TRBD1
cdr3_nt: TGTGCCAGCAGCCTCGACAGGGTGAACACTGAAGCTTTCTTT
cdr3_aa: CASSLDRVNTEAFF

j_call: TRBJ2-1
clone_size: .
v_call: TRBV7-9
d_call: TRBD1
cdr3_nt: TGTGCCAGCAGCTTATCAGGGGGCTCCGACAATGAGCAGTTCTTC
cdr3_aa: CASSLSGGSDNEQFF

j_call: TRBJ1-2
clone_size: .
v_call: TRBV28
d_call: .
cdr3_nt: TGTGCCAGCAGTCGCCTCGAGTGGGACACCCTGCTAGATAACTATGGCCACACCTTC
cdr3_aa: CASSRLEWDTLLDNYGHTF

j_call: TRBJ1-3
clone_size: few
v_call: TRBV9
d_call: .
cdr3_nt: TGTGCCAGCAGCGTAGGACAGGAGTCTGGAAACACCATATATTTT
cdr3_aa: CASSVGQESGNTIYF

j_call: TRBJ2-1
clone_size: .
v_call: TRBV2
d_call: .
cdr3_nt: TGTGCCAGCAGATCGACAGTGTTTAATGAGCAGTTCTTC
cdr3_aa: CASRSTVFNEQFF

j_call: TRBJ2-1
clone_size: .
v_call: TRBV7-9
d_call: TRBD2
cdr3_nt: TGTGCCAGCAGCCAGCTATCTAGCGGGGGTTACAATGAGCAGTTCTTC
cdr3_aa: CASSQLSSGGYNEQFF

j_call: TRBJ1-2
clone_size: .
v_call: TRBV7-9
d_call: .
cdr3_nt: TGTGCCAGCAGCTTAGTGACAGATGGCTACACCTTC
cdr3_aa: CASSLVTDGYTF

j_call: TRBJ1-2
clone_size: few
v_call: TRBV2
d_call: TRBD1
cdr3_nt: TGTGCCAGGGACGGACAGGGCGGCTACACCTTC
cdr3_aa: CARDGQGGYTF

j_call: TRBJ1-1
clone_size: .
v_call: TRBV5-1
d_call: TRBD1
cdr3_nt: TGCGCCAGCTCACAGGGGATGAACACTGAAGCTTTCTTT
cdr3_aa: CASSQGMNTEAFF

j_call: TRBJ2-1
clone_size: .
v_call: TRBV28
d_call: .
cdr3_nt: TGTGCCAGCAGTCGTCCTCAGCGAGTACGGATCGAGCAGTTCTTC
cdr3_aa: CASSRPQRVRIEQFF

j_call: TRBJ1-2
clone_size: .
v_call: TRBV12-5
d_call: .
cdr3_nt: TGTGCTAGTGGTTTTTCGGCAGGAGGAGAGGATGGCTACACCTTC
cdr3_aa: CASGFSAGGEDGYTF

j_call: TRBJ1-3
clone_size: once
v_call: TRBV5-1
d_call: .
cdr3_nt: TGCGCCAGCAAAGCTCTGAACTCTGGAAACACCATATATTTT
cdr3_aa: CASKALNSGNTIYF

j_call: TRBJ2-3
clone_size: .
v_call: TRBV7-2
d_call: .
cdr3_nt: TGTGCCAGCAGCTTAGCCGAGGCAGATACGCAGTATTTT
cdr3_aa: CASSLAEADTQYF

j_call: TRBJ1-1
clone_size: .
v_call: TRBV10-2
d_call: .
cdr3_nt: TGCGCCAGCAGCCTAGTCGGGGAAAACACTGAAGCTTTCTTT
cdr3_aa: CASSLVGENTEAFF

j_call: TRBJ1-4
clone_size: .
v_call: TRBV19
d_call: TRBD1
cdr3_nt: TGTGCCAGTAACCTACAGGGGGCGGGTGAAAAACTGTTTTTT
cdr3_aa: CASNLQGAGEKLFF

j_call: TRBJ2-1
clone_size: .
v_call: TRBV5-1
d_call: TRBD2
cdr3_nt: TGCGCCAGCAGCCTTAGCGGGGGGGACAATGAGCAGTTCTTC
cdr3_aa: CASSLSGGDNEQFF

j_call: TRBJ2-1
clone_size: .
v_call: TRBV27
d_call: TRBD2
cdr3_nt: TGTGCCAGCACTTTAATCGGGGGGGCCTACAATGAGCAGTTCTTC
cdr3_aa: CASTLIGGAYNEQFF

j_call: TRBJ2-1
clone_size: few
v_call: TRBV9
d_call: .
cdr3_nt: TGTGCCAGCAGCGTAGGGACAGTAGATGAGCAGTTCTTC
cdr3_aa: CASSVGTVDEQFF

j_call: TRBJ2-7
clone_size: few
v_call: TRBV28
d_call: .
cdr3_nt: TGTGCCAGCAGTCCTATTGGTTCCTACGAGCAGTACTTC
cdr3_aa: CASSPIGSYEQYF

j_call: TRBJ1-2
clone_size: .
v_call: TRBV28
d_call: .
cdr3_nt: TGTGCCAGCAGTTTATTAGAGTATGGCTACACCTTC
cdr3_aa: CASSLLEYGYTF

j_call: TRBJ2-5
clone_size: .
v_call: TRBV5-1
d_call: .
cdr3_nt: TGCGCCAGCAGCCCGTCGACTGGAGGAGGTGAGACCCAGTACTTC
cdr3_aa: CASSPSTGGGETQYF

j_call: TRBJ1-1
clone_size: .
v_call: TRBV6-1
d_call: .
cdr3_nt: TGTGCCAGCAGTGAATCCTCAGGGATCGAGACTGAAGCTTTCTTT
cdr3_aa: CASSESSGIETEAFF

j_call: TRBJ1-3
clone_size: .
v_call: TRBV6-5
d_call: .
cdr3_nt: TGTGCCAGCAGTTCACAGATGCGAGGAAACACCATATATTTT
cdr3_aa: CASSSQMRGNTIYF

j_call: TRBJ2-3
clone_size: .
v_call: TRBV14
d_call: .
cdr3_nt: TGTGCCAGCAGCCAAGCGGTCGGCACAGATACGCAGTATTTT
cdr3_aa: CASSQAVGTDTQYF

j_call: TRBJ1-2
clone_size: .
v_call: TRBV7-9
d_call: .
cdr3_nt: TGTGCCAGCAGCTCCAGGGGTTTTAACTATGGCTACACCTTC
cdr3_aa: CASSSRGFNYGYTF

j_call: TRBJ1-2
clone_size: few
v_call: TRBV6-1
d_call: TRBD1
cdr3_nt: TGTGCCAGCAGTGAAGGGGGACAGGGAGACTATGGCTACACCTTC
cdr3_aa: CASSEGGQGDYGYTF

j_call: TRBJ1-6
clone_size: .
v_call: TRBV28
d_call: TRBD1
cdr3_nt: TGTGCCAGCAGTTCACCCGGGACAGATTCACCCCTCCACTTT
cdr3_aa: CASSSPGTDSPLHF

j_call: TRBJ1-5
clone_size: .
v_call: TRBV19
d_call: .
cdr3_nt: TGTGCCAGTAGTATAGGGGGGGGAGGAAGTACATTGAGCAATCAGCCCCAGCATTTT
cdr3_aa: CASSIGGGGSTLSNQPQHF

j_call: TRBJ2-5
clone_size: .
v_call: TRBV6-5
d_call: TRBD1
cdr3_nt: TGTGCCAGCAGCCGGGGACAGCTACAAGAGACCCAGTACTTC
cdr3_aa: CASSRGQLQETQYF

j_call: TRBJ1-3
clone_size: .
v_call: TRBV5-1
d_call: .
cdr3_nt: TGCGCCAGCAGCAAGGAAGGGGTCGGAAACACCATATATTTT
cdr3_aa: CASSKEGVGNTIYF

j_call: TRBJ1-1
clone_size: .
v_call: TRBV6-6
d_call: .
cdr3_nt: TGTGCCAGTGGGGGCGAGGGCTTGAACACTGAAGCTTTCTTT
cdr3_aa: CASGGEGLNTEAFF

j_call: TRBJ2-7
clone_size: few
v_call: TRBV11-2
d_call: TRBD1
cdr3_nt: TGTGCCAGCAGCTTTTCACAGGGGGAATCCTACGAGCAGTACTTC
cdr3_aa: CASSFSQGESYEQYF

j_call: TRBJ2-7
clone_size: .
v_call: TRBV6-5
d_call: TRBD1
cdr3_nt: TGTGCCAGCAGTTACTCGACAGGGTCCCGCTCCTACGAGCAGTACTTC
cdr3_aa: CASSYSTGSRSYEQYF

j_call: TRBJ1-4
clone_size: few
v_call: TRBV6-6
d_call: TRBD1
cdr3_nt: TGTGCCAGCAGTTTCGGGACAGTTAATGAAAAACTGTTTTTT
cdr3_aa: CASSFGTVNEKLFF

j_call: TRBJ1-4
clone_size: .
v_call: TRBV4-1
d_call: .
cdr3_nt: TGCGCCAGCAGCCCACCCTCCCGGGGGGCTAATGAAAAACTGTTTTTT
cdr3_aa: CASSPPSRGANEKLFF

j_call: TRBJ2-3
clone_size: .
v_call: TRBV6-4
d_call: .
cdr3_nt: TGTGCCAGCAGTGACTCGAGTGAGGGGAGGGATACGCAGTATTTT
cdr3_aa: CASSDSSEGRDTQYF

j_call: TRBJ2-5
clone_size: .
v_call: TRBV18
d_call: .
cdr3_nt: TGTGCCAGCTCACGCATCGGGGAGACCCAGTACTTC
cdr3_aa: CASSRIGETQYF

j_call: TRBJ2-3
clone_size: .
v_call: TRBV11-2
d_call: TRBD2
cdr3_nt: TGTGCCAGCAGCTCAAGACTAGCGGTGGAAAATACGCAGTATTTT
cdr3_aa: CASSSRLAVENTQYF

j_call: TRBJ1-4
clone_size: .
v_call: TRBV6-5
d_call: .
cdr3_nt: TGTGCCAGCAGTTACTATCAGGGAAGAGATGAAAAACTGTTTTTT
cdr3_aa: CASSYYQGRDEKLFF

j_call: TRBJ1-1
clone_size: .
v_call: TRBV11-2
d_call: .
cdr3_nt: TGTGCCAGCAGCTTAGATCCGGGTTGGACTGAAGCTTTCTTT
cdr3_aa: CASSLDPGWTEAFF

j_call: TRBJ1-2
clone_size: .
v_call: TRBV18
d_call: .
cdr3_nt: TGTGCCAGCTCACCCGGCCAGGGGCCCGGTGGCTACACCTTC
cdr3_aa: CASSPGQGPGGYTF

j_call: TRBJ2-1
clone_size: .
v_call: TRBV5-1
d_call: TRBD1
cdr3_nt: TGCGCCAGCAGGTCCGGGACAGTCAGTTACAATGAGCAGTTCTTC
cdr3_aa: CASRSGTVSYNEQFF

j_call: TRBJ1-1
clone_size: few
v_call: TRBV7-3
d_call: .
cdr3_nt: TGTGCCAGCAGCTTAACGGCGGGGGCGAGGACTGAAGCTTTCTTT
cdr3_aa: CASSLTAGARTEAFF

j_call: TRBJ1-2
clone_size: .
v_call: TRBV4-1
d_call: .
cdr3_nt: TGCGCCAGCAGCCAAGCTCCCAGGGATAGCTACACCTTC
cdr3_aa: CASSQAPRDSYTF

j_call: TRBJ2-3
clone_size: few
v_call: TRBV29-1
d_call: .
cdr3_nt: TGCAGCGTTGATAAGGGGACAGATACGCAGTATTTT
cdr3_aa: CSVDKGTDTQYF

j_call: TRBJ1-3
clone_size: .
v_call: TRBV19
d_call: .
cdr3_nt: TGTGCCAGTTTCGAGGGCGGTGATGACTCTGGAAACACCATATATTTT
cdr3_aa: CASFEGGDDSGNTIYF

j_call: TRBJ1-1
clone_size: .
v_call: TRBV5-1
d_call: .
cdr3_nt: TGCGCCAGCAGGGAGGGTTCGAACACTGAAGCTTTCTTT
cdr3_aa: CASREGSNTEAFF